This T cell receptor beta chain is drawn from a study of blood T cell repertoires in COVID-19. Study in general: Italy, Spain and the United States were the sources of the convalescent and acute COVID-19 samples. Sample material is recorded as cDNA or gDNA derived from T cells, B-cell-depleted T cells, or PBMCs.

This CDR3 spans 15 amino acids. V lost 6 bases to trimming and J lost 5 bases; unmatched junction nucleotides: 9. Germline V CDR1 and CDR2: SGDLS, YYNGEE. In the original processing: Estimated nucleated cell counts came from reference gene primer amplification. Measured with immunoSEQ multiplex PCR; TCRdb has only the in-frame clones, and not every one. Clone size and V and J calls were adopted from that table, with D and trimming inferred from the DNA. The sample shows about 280,000 clones, approximately 91% of them seen only once. This clonotype originated in a man in his late teens or twenties with active or convalescent COVID-19. The rearrangement uses TRBV9 and TRBJ2-3, with TRBD2 identical over 10 bases. Specimen: peripheral blood. The CDR3 loop is CASTASGGGGDTQYF. The DNA of the CDR3 is TGTGCCAGCACCGCTAGCGGGGGCGGGGGAGATACGCAGTATTTT.